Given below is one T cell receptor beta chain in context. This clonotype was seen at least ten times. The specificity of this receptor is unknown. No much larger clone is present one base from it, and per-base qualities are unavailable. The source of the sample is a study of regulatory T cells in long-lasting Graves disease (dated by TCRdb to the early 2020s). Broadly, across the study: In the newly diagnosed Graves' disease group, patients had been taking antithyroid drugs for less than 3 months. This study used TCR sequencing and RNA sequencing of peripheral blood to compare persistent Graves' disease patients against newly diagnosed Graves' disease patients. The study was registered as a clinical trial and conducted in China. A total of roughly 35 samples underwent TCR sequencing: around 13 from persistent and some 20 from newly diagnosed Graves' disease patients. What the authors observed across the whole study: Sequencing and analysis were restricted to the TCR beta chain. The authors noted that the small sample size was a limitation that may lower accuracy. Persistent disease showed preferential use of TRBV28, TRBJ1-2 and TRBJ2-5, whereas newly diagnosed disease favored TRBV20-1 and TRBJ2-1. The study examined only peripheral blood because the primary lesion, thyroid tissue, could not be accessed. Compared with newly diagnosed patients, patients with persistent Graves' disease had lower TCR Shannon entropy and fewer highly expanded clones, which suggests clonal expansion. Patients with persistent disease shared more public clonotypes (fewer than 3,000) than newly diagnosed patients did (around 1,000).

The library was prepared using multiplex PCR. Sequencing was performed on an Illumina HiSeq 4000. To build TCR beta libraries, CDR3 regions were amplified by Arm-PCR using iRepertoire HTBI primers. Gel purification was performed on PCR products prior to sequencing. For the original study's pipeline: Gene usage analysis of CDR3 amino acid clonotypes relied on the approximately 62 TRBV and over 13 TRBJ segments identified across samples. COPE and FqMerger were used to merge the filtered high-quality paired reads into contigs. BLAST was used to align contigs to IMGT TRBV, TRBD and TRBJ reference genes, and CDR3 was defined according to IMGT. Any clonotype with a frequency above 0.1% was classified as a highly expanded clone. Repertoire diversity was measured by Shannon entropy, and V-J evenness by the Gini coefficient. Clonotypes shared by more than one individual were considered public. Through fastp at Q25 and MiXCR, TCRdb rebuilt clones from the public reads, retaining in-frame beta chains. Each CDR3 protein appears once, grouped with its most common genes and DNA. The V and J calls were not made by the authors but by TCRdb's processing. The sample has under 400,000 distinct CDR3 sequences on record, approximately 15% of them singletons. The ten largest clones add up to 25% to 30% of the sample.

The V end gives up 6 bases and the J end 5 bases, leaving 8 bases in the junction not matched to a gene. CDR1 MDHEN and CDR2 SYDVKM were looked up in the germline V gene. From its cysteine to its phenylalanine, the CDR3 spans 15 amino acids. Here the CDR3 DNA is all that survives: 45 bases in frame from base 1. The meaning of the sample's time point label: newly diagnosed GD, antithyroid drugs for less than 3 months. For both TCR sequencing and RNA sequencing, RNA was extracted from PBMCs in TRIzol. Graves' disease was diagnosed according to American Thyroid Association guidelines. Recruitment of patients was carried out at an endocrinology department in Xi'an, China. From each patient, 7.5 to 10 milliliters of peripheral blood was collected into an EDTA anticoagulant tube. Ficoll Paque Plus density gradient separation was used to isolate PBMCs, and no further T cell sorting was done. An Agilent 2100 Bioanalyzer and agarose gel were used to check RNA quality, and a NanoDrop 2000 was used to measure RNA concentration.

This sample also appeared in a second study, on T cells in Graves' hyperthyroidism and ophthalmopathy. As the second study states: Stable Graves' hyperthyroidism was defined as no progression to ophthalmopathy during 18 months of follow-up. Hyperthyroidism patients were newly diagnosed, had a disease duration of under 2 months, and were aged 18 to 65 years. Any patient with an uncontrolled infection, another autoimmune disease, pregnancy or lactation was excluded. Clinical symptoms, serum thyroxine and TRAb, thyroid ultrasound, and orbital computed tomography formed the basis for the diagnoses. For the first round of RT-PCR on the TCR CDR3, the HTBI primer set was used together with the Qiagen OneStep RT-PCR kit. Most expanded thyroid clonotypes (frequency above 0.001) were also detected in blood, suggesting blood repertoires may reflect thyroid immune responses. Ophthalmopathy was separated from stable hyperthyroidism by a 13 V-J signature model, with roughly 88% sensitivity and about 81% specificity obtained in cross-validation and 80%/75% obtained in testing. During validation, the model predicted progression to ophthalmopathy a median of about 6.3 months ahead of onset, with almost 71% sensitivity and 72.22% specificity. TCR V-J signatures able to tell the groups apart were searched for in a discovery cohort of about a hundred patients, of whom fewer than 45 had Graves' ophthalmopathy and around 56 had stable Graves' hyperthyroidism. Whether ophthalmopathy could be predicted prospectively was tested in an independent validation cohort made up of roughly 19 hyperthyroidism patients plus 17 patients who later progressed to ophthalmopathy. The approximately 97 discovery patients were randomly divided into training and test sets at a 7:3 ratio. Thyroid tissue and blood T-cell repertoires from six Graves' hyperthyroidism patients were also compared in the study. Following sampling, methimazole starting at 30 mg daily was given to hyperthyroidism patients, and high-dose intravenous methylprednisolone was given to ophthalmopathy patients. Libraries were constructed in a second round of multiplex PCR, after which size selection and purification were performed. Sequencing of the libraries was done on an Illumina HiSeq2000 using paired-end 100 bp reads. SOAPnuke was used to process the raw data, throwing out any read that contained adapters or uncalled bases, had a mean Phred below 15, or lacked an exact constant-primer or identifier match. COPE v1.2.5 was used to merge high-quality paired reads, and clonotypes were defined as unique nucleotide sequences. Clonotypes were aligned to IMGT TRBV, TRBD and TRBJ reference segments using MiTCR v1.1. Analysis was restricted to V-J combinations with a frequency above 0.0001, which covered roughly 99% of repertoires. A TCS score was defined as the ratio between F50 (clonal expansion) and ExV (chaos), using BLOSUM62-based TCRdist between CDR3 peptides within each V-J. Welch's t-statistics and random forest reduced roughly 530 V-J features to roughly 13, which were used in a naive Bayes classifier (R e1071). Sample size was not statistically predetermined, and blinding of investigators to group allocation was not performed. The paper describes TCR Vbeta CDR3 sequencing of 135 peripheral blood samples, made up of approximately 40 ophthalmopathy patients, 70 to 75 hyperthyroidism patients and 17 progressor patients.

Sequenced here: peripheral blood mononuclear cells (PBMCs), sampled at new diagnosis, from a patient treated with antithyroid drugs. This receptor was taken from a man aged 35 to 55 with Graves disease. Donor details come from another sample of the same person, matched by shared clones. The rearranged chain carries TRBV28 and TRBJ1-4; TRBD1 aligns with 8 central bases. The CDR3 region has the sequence CASRGGGQGNEKLFF. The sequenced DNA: TGTGCCAGCAGAGGGGGCGGACAGGGAAATGAAAAACTGTTTTTT.